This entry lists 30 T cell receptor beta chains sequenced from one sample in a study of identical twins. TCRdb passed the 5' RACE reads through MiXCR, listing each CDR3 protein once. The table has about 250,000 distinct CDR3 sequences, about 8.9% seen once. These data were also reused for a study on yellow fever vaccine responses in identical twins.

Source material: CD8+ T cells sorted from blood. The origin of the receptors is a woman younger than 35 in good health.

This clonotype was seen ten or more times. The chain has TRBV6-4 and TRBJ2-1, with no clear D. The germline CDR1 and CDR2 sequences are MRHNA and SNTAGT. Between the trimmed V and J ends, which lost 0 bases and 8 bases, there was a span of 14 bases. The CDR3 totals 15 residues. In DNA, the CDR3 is TGTGCCAGCAGTGACTCCCCCGGAACTGTCGATGAGCAGTTCTTC. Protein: CASSDSPGTVDEQFF.

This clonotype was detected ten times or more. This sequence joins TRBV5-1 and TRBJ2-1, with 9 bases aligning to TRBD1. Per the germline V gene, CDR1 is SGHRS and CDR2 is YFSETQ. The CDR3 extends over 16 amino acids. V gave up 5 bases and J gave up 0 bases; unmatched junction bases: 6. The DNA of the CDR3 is TGCGCCAGCAGTCCGACAGGGGGAAGCTCCTACAATGAGCAGTTCTTC. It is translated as CASSPTGGSSYNEQFF.

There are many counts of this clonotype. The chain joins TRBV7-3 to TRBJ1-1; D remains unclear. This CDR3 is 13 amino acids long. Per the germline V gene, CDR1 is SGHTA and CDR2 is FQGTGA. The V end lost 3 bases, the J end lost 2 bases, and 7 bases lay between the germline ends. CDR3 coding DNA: TGTGCCAGCAGCTTTGAGCCAAACACTGAAGCTTTCTTT. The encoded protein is CASSFEPNTEAFF.

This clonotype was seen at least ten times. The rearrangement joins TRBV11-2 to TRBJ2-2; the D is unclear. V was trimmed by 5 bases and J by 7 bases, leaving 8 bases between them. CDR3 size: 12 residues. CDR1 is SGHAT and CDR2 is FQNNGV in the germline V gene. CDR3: CASSHRVGELFF. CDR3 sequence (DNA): TGTGCCAGCAGCCATCGGGTCGGGGAGCTGTTTTTT.

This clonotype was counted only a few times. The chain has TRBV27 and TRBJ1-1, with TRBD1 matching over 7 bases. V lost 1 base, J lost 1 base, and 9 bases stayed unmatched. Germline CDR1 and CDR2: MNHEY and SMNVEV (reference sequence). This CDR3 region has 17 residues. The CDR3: CASSLFVGTEGNTEAFF. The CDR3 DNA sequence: TGTGCCAGCAGTTTATTTGTCGGGACAGAGGGGAACACTGAAGCTTTCTTT.

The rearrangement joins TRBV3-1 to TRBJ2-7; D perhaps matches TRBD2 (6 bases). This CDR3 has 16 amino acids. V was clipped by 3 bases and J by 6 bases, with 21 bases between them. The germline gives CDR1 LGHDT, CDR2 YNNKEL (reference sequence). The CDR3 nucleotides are TGTGCCAGCAGCCAGGTTCAGGGAGGTGTGATGGGCGAGCAGTACTTC. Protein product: CASSQVQGGVMGEQYF.

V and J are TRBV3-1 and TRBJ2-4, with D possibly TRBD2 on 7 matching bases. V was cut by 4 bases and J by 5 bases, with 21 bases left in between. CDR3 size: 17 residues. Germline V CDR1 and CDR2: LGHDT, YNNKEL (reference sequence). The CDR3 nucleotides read TGTGCCAGCAGCCCGGGGGGCGGTTCGAGGTTGGAAAACATTCAGTACTTC. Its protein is CASSPGGGSRLENIQYF. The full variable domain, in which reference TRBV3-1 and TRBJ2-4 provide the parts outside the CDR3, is DTAVSQTPKYLVTQMGNDKSIKCEQNLGHDTMYWYKQDSKKFLKIMFSYNNKELIINETVPNRFSPKSPDKAHLNLHINSLELGDSAVYFCASSPGGGSRLENIQYFGAGTRLSVL.

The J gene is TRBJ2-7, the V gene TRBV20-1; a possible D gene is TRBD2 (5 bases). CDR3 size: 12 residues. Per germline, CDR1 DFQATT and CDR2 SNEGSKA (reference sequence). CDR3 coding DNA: TGCAGCGCTGCCGAGGGTAACTACGAGCAGTACTTC. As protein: CSAAEGNYEQYF.

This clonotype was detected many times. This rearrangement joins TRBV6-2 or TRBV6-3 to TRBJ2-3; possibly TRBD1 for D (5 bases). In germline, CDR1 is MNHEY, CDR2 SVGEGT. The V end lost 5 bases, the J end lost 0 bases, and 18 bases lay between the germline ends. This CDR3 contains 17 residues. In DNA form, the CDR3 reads TGTGCCAGCAGTGACATAACAGGAACCTGGAGCACAGATACGCAGTATTTT. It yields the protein CASSDITGTWSTDTQYF.

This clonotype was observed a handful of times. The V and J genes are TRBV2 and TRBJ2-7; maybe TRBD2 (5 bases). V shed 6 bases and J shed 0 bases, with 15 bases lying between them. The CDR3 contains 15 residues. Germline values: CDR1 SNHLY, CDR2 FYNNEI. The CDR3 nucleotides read TGTGCCAGCAGCGGACGGTATGGAGGCTCCTACGAGCAGTACTTC. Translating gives CASSGRYGGSYEQYF. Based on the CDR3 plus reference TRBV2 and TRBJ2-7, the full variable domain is EPEVTQTPSHQVTQMGQEVILRCVPISNHLYFYWYRQILGQKVEFLVSFYNNEISEKSEIFDDQFSVERPDGSNFTLKIRSTKLEDSAMYFCASSGRYGGSYEQYFGPGTRLTVT.

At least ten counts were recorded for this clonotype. CDR3 sequence (DNA): TGCAGCGTACCAAGACAGGGGGCGAGTAGCGAGCAGTACTTC. Translation gives CSVPRQGASSEQYF. This chain joins TRBV29-1 and TRBJ2-7; TRBD1 aligns across 10 bases. Losses at the gene ends were 6 bases for V and 6 bases for J; bases not matched to a gene: 11. This CDR3 is 14 amino acids long. The germline CDR1 and CDR2 sequences are SQVTM and ANQGSEA.

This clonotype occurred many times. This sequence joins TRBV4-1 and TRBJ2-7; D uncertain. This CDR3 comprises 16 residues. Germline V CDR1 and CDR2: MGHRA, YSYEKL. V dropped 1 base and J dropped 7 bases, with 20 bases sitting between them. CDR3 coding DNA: TGCGCCAGCAGCCAAGTGATACACCTCTACGGAGAGGAGCAGTACTTC. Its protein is CASSQVIHLYGEEQYF.

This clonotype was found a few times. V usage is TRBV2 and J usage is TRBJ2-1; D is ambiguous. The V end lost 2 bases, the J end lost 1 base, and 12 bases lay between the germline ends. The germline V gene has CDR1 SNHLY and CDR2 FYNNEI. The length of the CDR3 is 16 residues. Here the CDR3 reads CASSERAPISYNEQFF. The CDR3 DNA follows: TGTGCCAGCAGTGAAAGGGCCCCCATTTCCTACAATGAGCAGTTCTTC.

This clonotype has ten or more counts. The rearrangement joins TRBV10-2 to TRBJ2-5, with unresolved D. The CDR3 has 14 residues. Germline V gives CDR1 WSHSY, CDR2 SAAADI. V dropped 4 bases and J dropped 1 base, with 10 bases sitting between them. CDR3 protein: CASSGKLSQETQYF. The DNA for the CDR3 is TGCGCCAGCAGTGGAAAGCTTTCCCAAGAGACCCAGTACTTC.

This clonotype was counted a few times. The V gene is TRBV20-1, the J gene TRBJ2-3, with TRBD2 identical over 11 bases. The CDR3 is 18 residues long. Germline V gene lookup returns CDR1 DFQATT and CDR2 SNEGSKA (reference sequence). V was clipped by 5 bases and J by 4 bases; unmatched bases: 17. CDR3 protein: CSARRLAGGPGGPDTQYF. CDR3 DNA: TGCAGTGCTCGCCGCCTAGCGGGGGGCCCGGGGGGCCCAGATACGCAGTATTTT.

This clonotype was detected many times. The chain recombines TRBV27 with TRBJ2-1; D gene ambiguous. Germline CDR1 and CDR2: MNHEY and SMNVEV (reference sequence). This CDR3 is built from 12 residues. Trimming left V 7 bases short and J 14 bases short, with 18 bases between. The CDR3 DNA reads TGTGCCAGCAAACCTGGGCCCTACCCTGAGTTCTTC. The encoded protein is CASKPGPYPEFF.

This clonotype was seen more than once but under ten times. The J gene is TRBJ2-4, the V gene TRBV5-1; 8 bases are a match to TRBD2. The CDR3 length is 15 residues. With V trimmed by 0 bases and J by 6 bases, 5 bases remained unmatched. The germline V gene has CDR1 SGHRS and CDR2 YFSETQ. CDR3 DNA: TGCGCCAGCAGCTTGGGGGGTCTAGCGGGAAACATTCAGTACTTC. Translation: CASSLGGLAGNIQYF.

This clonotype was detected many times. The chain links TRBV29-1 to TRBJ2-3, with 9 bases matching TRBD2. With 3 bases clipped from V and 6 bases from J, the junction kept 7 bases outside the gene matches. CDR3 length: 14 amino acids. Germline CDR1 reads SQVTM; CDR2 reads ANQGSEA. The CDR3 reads CSVDISGSSDTQYF. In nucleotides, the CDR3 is TGCAGCGTTGACATTAGCGGGAGTTCTGATACGCAGTATTTT.

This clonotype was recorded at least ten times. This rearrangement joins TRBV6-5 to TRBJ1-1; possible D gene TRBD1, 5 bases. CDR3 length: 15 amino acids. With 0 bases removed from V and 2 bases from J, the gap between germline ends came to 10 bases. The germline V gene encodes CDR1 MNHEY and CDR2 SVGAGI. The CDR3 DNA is TGTGCCAGCAGTTACTCTGACAGCCCTAACACTGAAGCTTTCTTT. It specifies CASSYSDSPNTEAFF.

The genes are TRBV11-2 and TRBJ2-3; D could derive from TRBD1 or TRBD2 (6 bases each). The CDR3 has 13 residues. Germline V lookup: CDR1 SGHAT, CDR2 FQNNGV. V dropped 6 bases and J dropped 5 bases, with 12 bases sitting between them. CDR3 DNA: TGTGCCAGCAGACCGGGGGCGGTAGATACGCAGTATTTT. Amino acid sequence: CASRPGAVDTQYF.

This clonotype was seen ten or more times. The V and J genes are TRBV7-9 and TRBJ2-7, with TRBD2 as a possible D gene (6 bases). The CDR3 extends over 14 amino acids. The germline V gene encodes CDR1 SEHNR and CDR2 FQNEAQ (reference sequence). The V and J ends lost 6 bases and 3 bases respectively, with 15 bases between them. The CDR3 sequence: CASSRIADFYEQYF. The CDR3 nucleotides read TGTGCCAGCAGTAGGATAGCGGATTTCTACGAGCAGTACTTC.

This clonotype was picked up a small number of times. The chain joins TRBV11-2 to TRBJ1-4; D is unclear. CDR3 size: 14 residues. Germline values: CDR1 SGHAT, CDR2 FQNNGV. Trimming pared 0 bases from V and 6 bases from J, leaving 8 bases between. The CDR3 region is CASSLDGTDEKLFF. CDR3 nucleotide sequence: TGTGCCAGCAGCTTAGATGGTACAGATGAAAAACTGTTTTTT.

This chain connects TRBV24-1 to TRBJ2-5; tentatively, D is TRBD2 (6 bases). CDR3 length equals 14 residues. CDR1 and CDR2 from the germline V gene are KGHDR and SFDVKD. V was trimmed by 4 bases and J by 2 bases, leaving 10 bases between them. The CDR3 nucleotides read TGTGCCACCAGTGACCGGGACTCTCAAGAGACCCAGTACTTC. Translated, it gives CATSDRDSQETQYF.

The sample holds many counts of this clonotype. In DNA, the CDR3 is TGTGCCAGCAGCTTATTGTCTAGGGTCTACGAGCAGTACTTC. Protein sequence: CASSLLSRVYEQYF. The chain joins TRBV7-9 to TRBJ2-7; D remains unclear. Germline values: CDR1 SEHNR, CDR2 FQNEAQ (reference sequence). Trimming stripped 2 bases from V and 3 bases from J, with 11 bases between. CDR3 length: 14 amino acids.

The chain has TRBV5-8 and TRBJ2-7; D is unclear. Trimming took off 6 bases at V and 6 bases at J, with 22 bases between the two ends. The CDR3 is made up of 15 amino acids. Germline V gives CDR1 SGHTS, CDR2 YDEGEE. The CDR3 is CASNKLLGIKSEQYF. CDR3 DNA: TGTGCCAGCAACAAGCTTTTAGGGATTAAGTCCGAGCAGTACTTC.

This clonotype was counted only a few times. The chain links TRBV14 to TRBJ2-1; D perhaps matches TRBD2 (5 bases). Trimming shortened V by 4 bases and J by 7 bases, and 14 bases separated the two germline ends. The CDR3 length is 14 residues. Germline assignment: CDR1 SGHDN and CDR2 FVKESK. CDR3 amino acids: CASSRTGMMNEQFF. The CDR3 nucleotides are TGTGCCAGCAGCCGGACTGGGATGATGAATGAGCAGTTCTTC.

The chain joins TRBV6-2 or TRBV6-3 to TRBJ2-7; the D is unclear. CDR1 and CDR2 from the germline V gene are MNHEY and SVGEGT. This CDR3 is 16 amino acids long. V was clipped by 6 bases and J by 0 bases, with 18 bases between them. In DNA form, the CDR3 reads TGTGCCAGCAGCTCCTCCCTCGGACCGGCCTCCTACGAGCAGTACTTC. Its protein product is CASSSSLGPASYEQYF.

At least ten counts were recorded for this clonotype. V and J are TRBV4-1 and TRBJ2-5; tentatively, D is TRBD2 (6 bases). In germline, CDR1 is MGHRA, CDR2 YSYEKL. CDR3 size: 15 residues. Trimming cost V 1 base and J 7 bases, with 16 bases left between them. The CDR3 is CASSQVEGRAGTQYF. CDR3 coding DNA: TGCGCCAGCAGCCAAGTTGAGGGCAGAGCGGGGACCCAGTACTTC.

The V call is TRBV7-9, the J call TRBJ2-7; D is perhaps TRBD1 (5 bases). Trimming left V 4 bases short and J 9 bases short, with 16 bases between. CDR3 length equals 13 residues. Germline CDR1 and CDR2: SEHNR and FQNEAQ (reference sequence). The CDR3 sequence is CASSSTAPHGQYF. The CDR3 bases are TGTGCCAGCAGCTCGACAGCCCCGCATGGGCAGTACTTC.

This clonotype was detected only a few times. The CDR3: CASSLVLGPGGRTDTQYF. CDR3 sequence (DNA): TGTGCCAGCAGCTTAGTCCTCGGGCCAGGGGGACGCACAGATACGCAGTATTTT. The V call is TRBV11-1, the J call TRBJ2-3; 7 bases map to TRBD1. J gave up 1 base and V 1 base, and 11 bases lay outside the gene matches. The CDR3 totals 18 residues. Germline V CDR1 and CDR2: SGHAT, FQDESV (reference sequence). The whole variable domain, filled in from reference TRBV11-1 and TRBJ2-3, reads EAEVAQSPRYKITEKSQAVAFWCDPISGHATLYWYRQILGQGPELLVQFQDESVVDDSQLPKDRFSAERLKGVDSTLKIQPAELGDSAMYLCASSLVLGPGGRTDTQYFGPGTRLTVL.